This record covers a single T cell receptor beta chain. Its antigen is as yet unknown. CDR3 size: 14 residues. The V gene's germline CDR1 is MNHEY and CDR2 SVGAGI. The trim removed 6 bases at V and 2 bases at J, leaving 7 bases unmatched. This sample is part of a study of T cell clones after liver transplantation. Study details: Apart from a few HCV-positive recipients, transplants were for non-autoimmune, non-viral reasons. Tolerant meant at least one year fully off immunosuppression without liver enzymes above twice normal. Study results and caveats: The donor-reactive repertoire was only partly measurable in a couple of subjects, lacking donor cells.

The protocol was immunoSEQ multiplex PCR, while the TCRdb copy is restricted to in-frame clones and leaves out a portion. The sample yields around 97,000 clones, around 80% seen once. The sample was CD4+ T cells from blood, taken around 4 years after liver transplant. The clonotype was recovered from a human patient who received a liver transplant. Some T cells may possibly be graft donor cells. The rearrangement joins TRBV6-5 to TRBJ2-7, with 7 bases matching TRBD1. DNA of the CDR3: TGTGCCAGCAGCACGGACAGGTATACCTACGAGCAGTACTTC. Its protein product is CASSTDRYTYEQYF.